One TCR beta chain is described in this entry. The sample belongs to a study of T cells after posttransplantation cyclophosphamide. Clones were read by immunoSEQ multiplex PCR, and TCRdb kept only the in-frame ones, dropping some. Here the sample spans approximately 50,000 clones, around 94% being singletons. The CDR3 spans 14 residues. Germline-derived CDR1 and CDR2 are MNHEY and SVGAGI. V lost 6 bases to trimming and J lost 5 bases; unmatched junction nucleotides: 9. The origin of this receptor is a woman in her 30s in good health and a related stem cell transplant donor. The chain joins TRBV6-5 to TRBJ1-2; 7 nucleotides agree with TRBD1. The sequenced sample was PBMCs. CDR3 sequence reads: CASRRDSAIYGYTF. CDR3 coding DNA: TGTGCCAGCAGAAGGGACAGTGCCATTTATGGCTACACCTTC.